This paragraph reports one T cell receptor (beta chain). The sample is drawn from a study of blood T cell repertoires in COVID-19. Cohorts were based on clinical histories the participants reported. The method was immunoSEQ multiplex PCR; TCRdb's version includes in-frame clones alone and lacks a portion of them. Of 300,000 to 350,000 clones detected, 85% to 90% appear once; the ten largest clones hold 3.5% to 4.5%. Sequenced input: PBMCs or T cells enriched from blood (not recorded which). This clonotype was sampled from a woman between 18 and 29 years old with acute COVID-19.

Written as DNA, the CDR3 is TGTGCCTGGAGTTACGGGTTAACGGGAGGGCCAAGTGGCTACGAGCAGTACTTC. The encoded protein is CAWSYGLTGGPSGYEQYF. The chain recombines TRBV30 with TRBJ2-7; 8 bases match TRBD2. Trimming cost V 2 bases and J 3 bases; bases outside gene matches: 18. CDR1 and CDR2 from the germline V gene are GTSNPN and SVGIG (reference sequence). CDR3 length: 18 residues.